The 5 T cell receptor beta chains presented below share a single source sample, sequenced in a study of CD8 T cells in ankylosing spondylitis. Study-level points and caveats: Seven to nine highly homologous variants formed a TCR beta motif that appeared characteristic of ankylosing spondylitis blood.

What these receptors recognize is not known. MiXCR, applied by TCRdb to the 5' RACE reads, yields one record per CDR3 protein. The sample has fewer than 400,000 distinct CDR3 sequences; less than 9.5% are singletons. The sample was blood, either unsorted or a sorted T cell fraction (not recorded which). The receptor source for this set is a male donor with ankylosing spondylitis.

This clonotype was detected only a few times. The chain uses TRBV29-1 and TRBJ2-3; D may be TRBD2 (5 bases). CDR1 SQVTM and CDR2 ANQGSEA come from the germline V gene. Trimming took off 8 bases at V and 1 base at J, with 16 bases between the two ends. The CDR3 length is 14 residues. The CDR3 DNA reads as TGCAGCACCGGCCGAGGGAGTCGCACAGATACGCAGTATTTT. It specifies CSTGRGSRTDTQYF.

This chain uses TRBV20-1 with TRBJ2-1; D gene uncertain. CDR3 size: 15 residues. The V end was cut by 1 base, the J end by 5 bases, with 15 bases between. Germline V gene data show CDR1 as DFQATT and CDR2 as SNEGSKA (reference sequence). CDR3 DNA: TGCAGTGCTAGAGTCCCTCTGGGCGCGAACAATGAGCAGTTCTTC. Encoded protein: CSARVPLGANNEQFF.

J is TRBJ2-2 and V is TRBV3-1, with a tentative D call TRBD2 (6 bases). The CDR3 length is 16 residues. Looked up from germline, CDR1 is LGHDT and CDR2 is YNNKEL (reference sequence). V lost 4 bases, J lost 2 bases, and 14 bases lay in between. Here the CDR3 reads CASSPHYGGNTGELFF. CDR3 in DNA: TGTGCCAGCAGCCCCCACTACGGGGGTAACACCGGGGAGCTGTTTTTT.

The sample holds a few counts of this clonotype. The J gene is TRBJ1-3, the V gene TRBV20-1; the D is unclear. This CDR3 has 14 residues. The V end lost 6 bases, the J end lost 0 bases, and 12 bases lay between the germline ends. The germline V gene has CDR1 DFQATT and CDR2 SNEGSKA (reference sequence). In nucleotides, the CDR3 is TGCAGTGCCCACGGTCCCGACTCTGGAAACACCATATATTTT. Protein: CSAHGPDSGNTIYF.

In its sample, this clonotype was seen a few times. The rearrangement links TRBV14 to TRBJ2-3, with 8 nucleotides matching TRBD2. CDR1 is SGHDN, CDR2 FVKESK, per germline. V lost 2 bases and J lost 7; bases outside the gene matches: 8. The CDR3 runs to 15 residues. The CDR3 here is CASSQWSAGEHTQYF. CDR3 nucleotides: TGTGCCAGCAGCCAATGGTCAGCGGGAGAACATACGCAGTATTTT.